These 23 T cell receptor beta chains came from one sample sequenced in a study of neurological immune-mediated disorders. TCRdb redid the calling of the 5' RACE reads with MiXCR, one entry per CDR3 protein. The sample lists tens of thousands of distinct CDR3 sequences; about an eighth were seen once. As to time point: longitudinal time-point 2. Sequenced input: PBMCs. The receptors were sampled from a woman aged 40 to 50 in good health.

This clonotype has a handful of counts. The chain uses TRBV11-3 and TRBJ2-5, with 7 bases matching TRBD2. Germline CDR1 SGHNT, CDR2 YENEEA. This CDR3 has 14 amino acids. V trimming: 0 bases; J trimming: 7 bases; junction bases outside the gene matches: 5. CDR3 sequence: CASSLDRWGGTQYF. CDR3 bases: TGTGCCAGCAGCTTAGATCGTTGGGGGGGGACCCAGTACTTC.

This clonotype is medium-sized (0.01 to 0.1%) in the sample. The V gene is TRBV4-3, the J gene TRBJ1-3; 10 nucleotides agree with TRBD1. CDR1 LGHNA and CDR2 YSLEER come from the germline V gene. This CDR3 has 18 residues. Germline trimming cut 3 bases from V and 4 bases from J; bases unmatched to any gene: 12. The CDR3 DNA reads TGCGCCAGCAGCCAGGAAGGGACGCCGGGACAGGGGGGAAACACCATATATTTT. Encoded protein: CASSQEGTPGQGGNTIYF.

This clonotype was seen repeatedly, ten times or more. The rearrangement links TRBV29-1 to TRBJ2-1; tentatively, D is TRBD1 (6 bases). CDR1 is SQVTM and CDR2 is ANQGSEA in the germline V gene. The CDR3 extends over 12 amino acids. The V end lost 7 bases, the J end lost 5 bases, and 12 bases lay between the germline ends. CDR3 nucleotides: TGCAGCGGTGGACAGATAGACAATGAGCAGTTCTTC. Translating gives CSGGQIDNEQFF.

This clonotype was counted at least ten times. The chain has TRBV12-3 or TRBV12-4 and TRBJ2-2; 9 bases agree with TRBD2. Trimming cost V 0 bases and J 4 bases; bases outside gene matches: 3. The CDR3 length is 16 residues. The CDR3, as DNA: TGTGCCAGCAGTTTAGCGTTGCGGGGGGGCACCGGGGAGCTGTTTTTT. It translates to CASSLALRGGTGELFF.

This clonotype was observed at least ten times. This rearrangement joins TRBV27 to TRBJ1-6; 7 bases match TRBD1. The CDR3 loop spans 13 amino acids. From germline, CDR1 is MNHEY and CDR2 SMNVEV (reference sequence). The trim removed 6 bases at V and 7 bases at J, leaving 3 bases unmatched. The CDR3 reads CASREQGNSPLHF. DNA for the CDR3: TGTGCCAGCAGAGAACAGGGGAATTCACCCCTCCACTTT.

Many counts were recorded for this clonotype. This chain uses TRBV6-5 with TRBJ2-7, with D perhaps being TRBD1 or TRBD2 (5 bases each). Between the trimmed V and J ends, which lost 8 bases and 7 bases, there was a span of 18 bases. Germline V CDR1 and CDR2: MNHEY, SVGAGI. The CDR3 contains 13 residues. The CDR3 DNA reads as TGTGCCAGCGGCCGGGACCACCAATGGGAGCAGTACTTC. Encoded protein: CASGRDHQWEQYF.

In this sample, this clonotype turned up many times. J is TRBJ2-1 and V is TRBV12-3 or TRBV12-4; D might be TRBD2 (5 bases). The length of the CDR3 is 11 residues. V was shortened by 2 bases and J by 9 bases, with 5 bases between the two germline ends. For the CDR3, the DNA is TGTGCCAGCAGTTTAAGCGGTGAGCAGTTCTTC. As protein: CASSLSGEQFF.

This clonotype was seen ten or more times. V gene TRBV3-1 combines with J gene TRBJ2-3, with D perhaps matching TRBD2 (6 bases). Between the trimmed V and J ends, which lost 5 bases and 1 base, there was a span of 13 bases. Germline lookup yields CDR1 LGHDT and CDR2 YNNKEL (reference sequence). The length of the CDR3 is 15 residues. The CDR3 loop reads CASSLGTLRTDTQYF. The CDR3 nucleotides read TGTGCCAGCAGCTTGGGGACTTTACGCACAGATACGCAGTATTTT.

The sample holds many counts of this clonotype. The CDR3 DNA sequence: TGTGCCAGCAGTAAGACCGCTACCCCCTATGGCTACACCTTC. Amino acid sequence: CASSKTATPYGYTF. J is TRBJ1-2 and V is TRBV12-3 or TRBV12-4; D is unclear. V was trimmed by 5 bases and J by 4 bases, leaving 14 bases between them. The CDR3 spans 14 residues.

Many counts were recorded for this clonotype. This chain connects TRBV5-1 to TRBJ1-3, with 11 bases that match TRBD1. CDR1 and CDR2 from the germline V gene are SGHRS and YFSETQ. Trimming removed 4 bases from V and 4 bases from J; junction bases left unmatched: 16. There are 19 residues in the CDR3. This chain's CDR3 is CASSPRGTGGSFGGNTIYF. The CDR3 DNA reads TGCGCCAGCAGCCCACGGGGGACAGGGGGTAGTTTCGGAGGAAACACCATATATTTT.

In its sample, this clonotype was seen many times. The V call is TRBV3-1, the J call TRBJ1-1; D is perhaps TRBD1 (5 bases). This CDR3 has 12 amino acids. Germline-derived CDR1 and CDR2 are LGHDT and YNNKEL (reference sequence). The V end lost 0 bases, the J end lost 6 bases, and 5 bases lay between the germline ends. The CDR3 nucleotides read TGTGCCAGCAGCCAAGAGGGGCCTGAAGCTTTCTTT. It is translated as CASSQEGPEAFF.

There are many counts of this clonotype. The chain couples TRBV5-1 to TRBJ2-3; 7 nucleotides line up with TRBD1. CDR3 size: 16 residues. Germline CDR1 SGHRS, CDR2 YFSETQ. V shed 0 bases and J 0 bases; nucleotides not matched to a gene: 4. CDR3 DNA sequence: TGCGCCAGCAGCTTGGGGGACAGCCCCAGCACAGATACGCAGTATTTT. Its translation: CASSLGDSPSTDTQYF.

This clonotype is deemed medium-sized. The gene calls are TRBV21-1 and TRBJ2-5; the table assigns TRBD1, which was not confirmed against the DNA. TRBV21-1 is designated a pseudogene. The CDR3 loop spans 17 amino acids. The CDR3 loop reads CASSKPGRMSLPETQYF. CDR3 nucleotide sequence: TGTGCCAGCAGCAAACCCGGAAGAATGAGTCTCCCAGAGACCCAGTACTTC.

This clonotype was recorded at least ten times. The CDR3 sequence is CAISGFLGQSNTGELFF. CDR3 in DNA: TGTGCCATCTCAGGCTTTCTCGGACAATCGAACACCGGGGAGCTGTTTTTT. The chain recombines TRBV10-3 with TRBJ2-2, with TRBD1 as a possible D gene (5 bases). Germline loops: CDR1 ENHRY, CDR2 SYGVKD. The CDR3 is 17 residues long. The V end was cut by 8 bases, the J end by 0 bases, with 19 bases between.

This rearrangement joins TRBV6-1 to TRBJ2-7; D remains unclear. The CDR3 loop spans 13 amino acids. The germline V and J ends were trimmed by 4 bases and 1 base, with 8 bases remaining between them. Germline V gene lookup returns CDR1 MNHNS and CDR2 SASEGT. CDR3 DNA sequence: TGTGCCAGCAGTGGAAGAGGTTCCTACGAGCAGTACTTC. Translating it yields CASSGRGSYEQYF.

There are many counts of this clonotype. The gene calls are TRBV5-6 and TRBJ2-1, with TRBD1 matching over 9 bases. This CDR3 is built from 13 residues. Germline CDR1 SGHDT, CDR2 YYEEEE. V gave up 6 bases and J gave up 10 bases; unmatched junction bases: 8. CDR3 sequence (DNA): TGTGCCAGCACCTCGGGACAGGGAATAGAGCAGTTCTTC. As protein: CASTSGQGIEQFF.

Many counts were recorded for this clonotype. This chain joins TRBV7-2 and TRBJ2-2; no reliable D call. V gave up 3 bases and J gave up 4 bases, with 9 bases separating them. The CDR3 covers 14 residues. Germline V gene lookup returns CDR1 SGHTA and CDR2 FQGNSA. Here the CDR3 reads CASSFSRTTGELFF. CDR3 bases: TGTGCCAGCAGCTTTTCCCGGACCACCGGGGAGCTGTTTTTT.

This clonotype has a count of ten or more. The V gene is TRBV19, the J gene TRBJ2-3; 9 nucleotides align to TRBD1. The CDR3 length is 14 residues. The V segment lost 1 base and the J segment 6 bases; nucleotides outside the gene matches: 2. Germline CDR1 and CDR2: LNHDA and SQIVND (reference sequence). The CDR3 spells CASSIGTGADTQYF. In nucleotides, the CDR3 is TGTGCCAGTAGTATAGGGACAGGGGCGGATACGCAGTATTTT.

Ten or more counts support this clonotype. J is TRBJ1-2 and V is TRBV6-6, with TRBD1 as a possible D gene (5 bases). V was clipped by 5 bases and J by 0 bases, with 7 bases between them. The CDR3 loop spans 13 amino acids. Germline V lookup: CDR1 MNHNY, CDR2 SVGAGI (reference sequence). In DNA, the CDR3 is TGTGCCAGCAGTCCGACAGCTAACTATGGCTACACCTTC. Protein: CASSPTANYGYTF.

This clonotype was observed many times. The rearrangement joins TRBV6-2 or TRBV6-3 to TRBJ1-1; TRBD1 aligns across 9 bases. The CDR3 spans 15 residues. With 7 bases clipped from V and 1 base from J, the junction kept 7 bases outside the gene matches. CDR1 MNHEY and CDR2 SVGEGT come from the germline V gene. This CDR3 is CASTGQGLGNTEAFF. The CDR3 DNA reads as TGTGCCAGCACCGGACAGGGGTTGGGGAACACTGAAGCTTTCTTT.

This clonotype has ten or more counts. The J gene is TRBJ1-1, the V gene TRBV20-1, with D uncertain. Looked up from germline, CDR1 is DFQATT and CDR2 is SNEGSKA (reference sequence). The V end was cut by 0 bases, the J end by 5 bases, with 13 bases between. The CDR3 has 14 residues. CDR3 region: CSAREQVHQTEAFF. CDR3 coding DNA: TGCAGTGCTAGAGAGCAGGTCCACCAGACTGAAGCTTTCTTT.

This clonotype was seen repeatedly, ten times or more. The chain uses TRBV20-1 and TRBJ2-3, with D perhaps TRBD1 (6 bases). Per the germline V gene, CDR1 is DFQATT and CDR2 is SNEGSKA (reference sequence). With 0 bases removed from V and 4 bases from J, the gap between germline ends came to 14 bases. This CDR3 spans 15 amino acids. As DNA, the CDR3 is TGCAGTGCTAGAGATCTCCGGGACATTGCAGATACGCAGTATTTT. It translates to CSARDLRDIADTQYF.

Ten or more counts support this clonotype. The rearrangement links TRBV5-1 to TRBJ1-1; D remains ambiguous. V lost 0 bases, J lost 6 bases, and 6 bases lay in between. The CDR3 consists of 12 residues. Germline-derived CDR1 and CDR2 are SGHRS and YFSETQ. The chain's CDR3 is CASSLEGAEAFF. CDR3 nucleotide sequence: TGCGCCAGCAGCTTGGAGGGAGCTGAAGCTTTCTTT.